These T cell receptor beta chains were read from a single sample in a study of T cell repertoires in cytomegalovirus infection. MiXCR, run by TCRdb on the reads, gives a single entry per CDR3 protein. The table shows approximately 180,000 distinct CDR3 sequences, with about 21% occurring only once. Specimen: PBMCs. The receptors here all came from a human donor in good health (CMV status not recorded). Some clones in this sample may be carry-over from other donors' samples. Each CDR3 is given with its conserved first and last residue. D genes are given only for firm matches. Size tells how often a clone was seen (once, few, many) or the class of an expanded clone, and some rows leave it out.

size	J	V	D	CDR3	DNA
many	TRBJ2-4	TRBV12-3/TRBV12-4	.	CASNSPSEGSKNIQYF	TGTGCCAGCAACTCTCCCAGCGAGGGCTCCAAAAACATTCAGTACTTC
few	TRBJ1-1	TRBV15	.	CATSRGWAAGGFSDTEAFF	TGTGCCACCAGCAGAGGTTGGGCGGCGGGGGGTTTCTCGGACACTGAAGCTTTCTTT
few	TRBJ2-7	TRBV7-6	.	CASSDGGEQYF	TGTGCCAGCAGCGACGGGGGCGAGCAGTACTTC
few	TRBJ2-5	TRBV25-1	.	CASSEFGSGETQYF	TGTGCCAGCAGTGAATTCGGCTCCGGGGAGACCCAGTACTTC
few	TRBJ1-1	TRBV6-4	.	CASSKTAMNTEAFF	TGTGCCAGCAGCAAGACAGCGATGAACACTGAAGCTTTCTTT
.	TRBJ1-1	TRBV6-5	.	CASSSRTFHGPFF	TGTGCCAGCAGTTCTCGGACATTTCACGGTCCTTTCTTT
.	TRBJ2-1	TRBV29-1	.	CSVEDRSRGYNEQFF	TGCAGCGTTGAAGATAGGTCCAGGGGATACAATGAGCAGTTCTTC
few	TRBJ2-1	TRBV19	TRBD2	CASIGGGRAYNEQFF	TGTGCCAGTATTGGGGGAGGGAGGGCCTACAATGAGCAGTTCTTC
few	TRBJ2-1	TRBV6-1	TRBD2	CASTPSGIYNEQFF	TGTGCCAGCACCCCTAGCGGGATTTACAATGAGCAGTTCTTC
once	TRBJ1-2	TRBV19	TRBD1	CASSQGQGSGNYGYTF	TGTGCCAGTAGCCAAGGACAGGGTTCGGGGAACTATGGCTACACCTTC
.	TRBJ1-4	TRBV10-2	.	CASSERFAAATNEKLFF	TGCGCCAGCAGTGAAAGGTTCGCTGCTGCAACTAATGAAAAACTGTTTTTT
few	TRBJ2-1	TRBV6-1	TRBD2	CASEGREHHNEQFF	TGTGCCAGCGAGGGGCGGGAGCATCACAATGAGCAGTTCTTC
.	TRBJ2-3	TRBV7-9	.	CASSLDAGRTDTQYF	TGTGCCAGCAGCTTGGATGCGGGCCGCACAGATACGCAGTATTTT
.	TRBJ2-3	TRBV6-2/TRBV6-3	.	CASSYSTASDRTDTQYF	TGTGCCAGCAGTTACTCGACGGCTAGCGACCGCACAGATACGCAGTATTTT
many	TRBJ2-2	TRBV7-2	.	CASSSTTPTGELFF	TGTGCCAGCAGCTCGACGACTCCAACCGGGGAGCTGTTTTTT
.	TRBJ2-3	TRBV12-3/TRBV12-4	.	CASTWGSTDTQYF	TGTGCCAGTACGTGGGGGAGCACAGATACGCAGTATTTT
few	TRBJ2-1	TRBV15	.	CATSREFVSYNEQFF	TGTGCCACCAGCAGAGAGTTTGTCTCCTACAATGAGCAGTTCTTC
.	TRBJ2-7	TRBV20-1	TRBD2	CSATRTSGALDEQYF	TGCAGTGCCACCCGGACTAGCGGGGCCCTTGACGAGCAGTACTTC
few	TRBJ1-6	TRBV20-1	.	CSARGAGTLNSPLHF	TGCAGTGCTAGAGGGGCCGGGACGCTTAATTCACCCCTCCACTTT
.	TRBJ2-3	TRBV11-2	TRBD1	CASSDGTGGMYTQYF	TGTGCCAGCAGCGACGGGACAGGGGGCATGTATACGCAGTATTTT
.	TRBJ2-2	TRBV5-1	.	CASSLAGVSGELFF	TGCGCCAGCAGCTTGGCGGGGGTTTCCGGGGAGCTGTTTTTT
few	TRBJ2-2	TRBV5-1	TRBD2	CASSLIAGDNTGELFF	TGCGCCAGCAGCTTGATAGCGGGAGATAACACCGGGGAGCTGTTTTTT
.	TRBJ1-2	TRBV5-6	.	CASSLGRASYGYTF	TGTGCCAGCAGCTTGGGACGGGCATCCTATGGCTACACCTTC
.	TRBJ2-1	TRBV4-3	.	CASSQDHVSSYNEQFF	TGCGCCAGCAGCCAAGATCACGTGAGCTCCTACAATGAGCAGTTCTTC
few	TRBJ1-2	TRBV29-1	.	CSVEEFNQGTRGYTF	TGCAGCGTTGAAGAATTCAACCAGGGGACCAGAGGCTACACCTTC
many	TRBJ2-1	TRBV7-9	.	CASSLGGTSREQFF	TGTGCCAGCAGCTTAGGCGGGACCTCCCGTGAGCAGTTCTTC
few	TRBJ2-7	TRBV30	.	CACLVGTYEQYF	TGTGCCTGCCTCGTGGGGACCTACGAGCAGTACTTC
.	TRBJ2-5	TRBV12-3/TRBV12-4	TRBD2	CASSPAVVAGEETQYF	TGTGCCAGCAGCCCCGCGGTTGTGGCGGGGGAGGAGACCCAGTACTTC
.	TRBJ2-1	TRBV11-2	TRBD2	CASTYGTRLAGAYNEQFF	TGTGCCAGCACCTACGGAACAAGACTAGCGGGAGCCTACAATGAGCAGTTCTTC
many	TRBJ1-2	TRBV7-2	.	CASSLSNGFYGYTF	TGTGCCAGCAGCTTAAGTAACGGATTCTATGGCTACACCTTC
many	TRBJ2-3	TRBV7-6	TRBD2	CASSYRNIILAGGGDTQYF	TGTGCCAGCAGCTACCGAAACATAATACTAGCGGGAGGAGGAGATACGCAGTATTTT
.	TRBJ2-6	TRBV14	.	CASSLPRGSGANVLTF	TGTGCCAGCAGCCTACCCCGCGGCTCTGGGGCCAACGTCCTGACTTTC
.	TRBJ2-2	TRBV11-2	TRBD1	CASSPRNTGGIGGGELFF	TGTGCCAGCAGCCCCCGCAATACAGGGGGGATTGGAGGCGGGGAGCTGTTTTTT
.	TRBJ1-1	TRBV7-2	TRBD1	CASSLRTGANTEAFF	TGTGCCAGCAGCTTACGGACAGGGGCAAACACTGAAGCTTTCTTT
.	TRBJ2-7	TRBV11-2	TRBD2	CASSSLGGTSPSWEQYF	TGTGCCAGCAGCTCACTGGGTGGGACTAGCCCCTCCTGGGAGCAGTACTTC
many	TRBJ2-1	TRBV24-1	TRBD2	CATSGTSGYNEQFF	TGTGCCACCAGTGGGACTAGCGGCTACAATGAGCAGTTCTTC
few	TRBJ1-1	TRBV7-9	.	CASSLGDRPNTEAFF	TGTGCCAGCAGCTTAGGAGACAGGCCGAACACTGAAGCTTTCTTT
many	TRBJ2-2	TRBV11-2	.	CASSLMVGELFF	TGTGCCAGCAGCTTAATGGTCGGGGAGCTGTTTTTT
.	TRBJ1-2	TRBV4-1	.	CASSQDPRESYGYTF	TGCGCCAGCAGCCAAGACCCCAGGGAATCCTATGGCTACACCTTC
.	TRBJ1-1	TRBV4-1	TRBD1	CASSQAPPGTGQDEAFF	TGCGCCAGCAGCCAAGCCCCCCCCGGGACAGGGCAGGATGAAGCTTTCTTT